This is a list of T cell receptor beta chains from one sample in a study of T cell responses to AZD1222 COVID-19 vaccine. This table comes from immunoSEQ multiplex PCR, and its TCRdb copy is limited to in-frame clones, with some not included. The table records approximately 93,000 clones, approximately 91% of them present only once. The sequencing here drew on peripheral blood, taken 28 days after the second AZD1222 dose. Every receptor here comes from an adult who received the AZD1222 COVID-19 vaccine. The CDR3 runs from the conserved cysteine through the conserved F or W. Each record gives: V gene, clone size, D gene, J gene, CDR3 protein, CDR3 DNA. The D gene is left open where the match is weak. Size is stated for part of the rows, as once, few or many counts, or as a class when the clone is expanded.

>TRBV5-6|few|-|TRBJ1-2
CASSLVGVTGDGYTF
TGTGCCAGCAGCTTGGTTGGGGTGACAGGAGATGGCTACACCTTC
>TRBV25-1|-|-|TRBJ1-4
CASSDPTGTQFDEKLFF
TGTGCCAGCAGTGACCCTACCGGGACACAGTTTGATGAAAAACTGTTTTTT
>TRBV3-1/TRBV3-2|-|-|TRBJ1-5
CASSQGGGNNQPQHF
TGTGCCAGCAGCCAAGGAGGGGGGAACAATCAGCCCCAGCATTTT
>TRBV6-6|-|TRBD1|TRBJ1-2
CASKGDRATYGYTF
TGTGCCAGCAAGGGTGACAGGGCGACCTATGGCTACACCTTC
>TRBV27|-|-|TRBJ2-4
CASRTAAKNIQYF
TGTGCCAGCAGGACTGCAGCCAAAAACATTCAGTACTTC
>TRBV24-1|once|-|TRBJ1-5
CATSGNVGNQPQHF
TGTGCCACCAGTGGAAACGTAGGCAATCAGCCCCAGCATTTT
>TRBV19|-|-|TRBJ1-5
CASSLLSGNQPQHF
TGTGCCAGTAGTTTATTATCCGGGAATCAGCCCCAGCATTTT
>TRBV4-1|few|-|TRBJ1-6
CASRDIGKNSPLHF
TGCGCCAGCAGGGACATCGGAAAAAATTCACCCCTCCACTTT
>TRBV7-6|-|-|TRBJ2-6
CASSLGSHSGANVLTF
TGTGCCAGCAGCTTAGGGAGCCACTCTGGGGCCAACGTCCTGACTTTC
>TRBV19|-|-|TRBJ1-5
CASKAGNWPQHF
TGTGCCAGTAAGGCAGGGAATTGGCCCCAGCATTTT
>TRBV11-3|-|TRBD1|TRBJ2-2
CASSPQGALDGELFF
TGTGCCAGCAGCCCACAGGGGGCGCTTGACGGGGAGCTGTTTTTT
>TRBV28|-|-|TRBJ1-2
CASSLSSRGEVYGYTF
TGTGCCAGCAGTTTGAGTAGCAGGGGAGAGGTCTATGGCTACACCTTC
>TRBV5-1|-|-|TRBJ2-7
CASSLSSGTTYEQYF
TGCGCCAGCAGCTTGAGTTCTGGGACGACCTACGAGCAGTACTTC
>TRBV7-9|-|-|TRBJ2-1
CASSGKGHEQFF
TGTGCCAGCAGCGGGAAGGGGCATGAGCAGTTCTTC
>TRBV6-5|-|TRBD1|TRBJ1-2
CASSWGDRLSF
TGTGCCAGCAGTTGGGGGGACAGGCTGAGCTTC
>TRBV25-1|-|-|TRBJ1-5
CASSEFGLGDGNQPQHF
TGTGCCAGCAGTGAATTTGGGTTGGGGGACGGCAATCAGCCCCAGCATTTT
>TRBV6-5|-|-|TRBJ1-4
CASNSGGGTNEKLFF
TGTGCCAGCAACTCCGGGGGAGGGACTAATGAAAAACTGTTTTTT
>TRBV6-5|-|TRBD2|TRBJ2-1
CASGQSGGDYNEQFF
TGTGCCAGCGGACAAAGCGGGGGGGACTACAATGAGCAGTTCTTC
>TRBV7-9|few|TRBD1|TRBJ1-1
CASSGGQGFDPEAFF
TGTGCCAGCAGCGGGGGACAGGGGTTTGACCCTGAAGCTTTCTTT
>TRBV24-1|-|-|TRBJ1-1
CAIQISENTEAFF
TGTGCCATCCAGATTTCGGAGAACACTGAAGCTTTCTTT
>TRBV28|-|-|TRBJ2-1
CASRGSHSYNEQFF
TGTGCCAGCAGGGGATCTCACTCCTACAATGAGCAGTTCTTC
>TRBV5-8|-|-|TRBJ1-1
CASSLLDAEAFF
TGTGCCAGCAGCTTGTTAGACGCTGAAGCTTTCTTT
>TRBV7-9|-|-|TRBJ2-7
CASSLREAGYEQYF
TGTGCCAGCAGCCTCCGCGAGGCGGGATACGAGCAGTACTTC
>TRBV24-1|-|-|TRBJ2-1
CATSDLGKGGVPGEQFF
TGTGCCACTAGTGATTTGGGGAAGGGCGGGGTGCCTGGGGAGCAGTTCTTC
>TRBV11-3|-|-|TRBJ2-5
CASSRDVFGTQYF
TGTGCCAGCAGCCGTGACGTTTTTGGGACCCAGTACTTC
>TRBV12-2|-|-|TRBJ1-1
CASRLAGAYTEAFF
TGTGCAAGTCGCTTAGCGGGGGCGTACACTGAAGCTTTCTTT
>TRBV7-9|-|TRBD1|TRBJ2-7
CASSLGGQGIDEQYF
TGTGCCAGCAGCTTAGGGGGACAGGGTATCGACGAGCAGTACTTC